The 4 T cell receptor beta chains in this list originate from one sample, sequenced in a study of CD8+ T cells in alopecia areata. Investigators isolated RNA and reverse transcribed it into cDNA to act as the sequencing template. Clones were sequenced by immunoSEQ multiplex PCR, and TCRdb holds only the in-frame ones, with some missing. The sample records approximately 170,000 clones, 55% to 70% being singletons. Treatment specified: oral pan-JAK inhibitor, 5-10 mg twice daily. This material consisted of CD4+ T cells sorted from blood, taken at week 4, from a patient treated with tofacitinib. These receptors all come from a human donor with alopecia areata.

The chain links TRBV15 to TRBJ2-5, with TRBD1 matching over 8 bases. The CDR3 is 15 residues long. The germline gives CDR1 LNHNV, CDR2 YYDKDF (reference sequence). The V segment lost 5 bases and the J segment 5 bases; nucleotides outside the gene matches: 10. The CDR3 coding sequence is TGTGCCACCAGCCCACAGACAGGGGCGTGGGAGACCCAGTACTTC. It translates to CATSPQTGAWETQYF.

The V and J genes are TRBV14 and TRBJ2-3, with 14 bases that match TRBD2. Germline lookup yields CDR1 SGHDN and CDR2 FVKESK. The CDR3 runs to 16 residues. Losses at the gene ends were 4 bases for V and 4 bases for J; bases not matched to a gene: 4. The CDR3 DNA is TGTGCCAGCAGCCGACTAGCGGGAGGGTCGGCAGATACGCAGTATTTT. Protein: CASSRLAGGSADTQYF.

There are a few counts of this clone. The chain employs TRBV29-1 and TRBJ2-6, with D uncertain. Trimming shortened V by 2 bases and J by 0 bases, and 5 bases separated the two germline ends. The CDR3 contains 14 residues. The V gene's germline CDR1 is SQVTM and CDR2 ANQGSEA. The CDR3 DNA follows: TGCAGCGTTGAAATCAGCTCTGGGGCCAACGTCCTGACTTTC. Protein sequence: CSVEISSGANVLTF. The full variable domain, its missing parts supplied by reference TRBV29-1 and TRBJ2-6, is SAVISQKPSRDICQRGTSLTIQCQVDSQVTMMFWYRQQPGQSLTLIATANQGSEATYESGFVIDKFPISRPNLTFSTLTVSNMSPEDSSIYLCSVEISSGANVLTFGAGSRLTVL.

V gene TRBV4-1 combines with J gene TRBJ2-6, with D possibly being TRBD1 (5 bases). The ends were cut back, 6 bases at V and 0 bases at J, with 15 bases in the middle. The CDR3 totals 17 residues. Per germline, CDR1 MGHRA and CDR2 YSYEKL. This chain's CDR3 is CASSFSLGVSGANVLTF. The CDR3 DNA sequence: TGCGCCAGCAGTTTTTCCCTAGGGGTCTCTGGGGCCAACGTCCTGACTTTC.